This entry features one T cell receptor (beta chain) sequence. Its antigen is still unknown. Unique molecular identifiers had been added to the TCR beta cDNA libraries. TCRdb ran MiXCR on the PCR reads and lists one entry per CDR3 protein. The data contain fewer than 600,000 distinct CDR3 sequences, approximately 46% of them singletons. These data belong to a study of post-analysis software for immune sequencing data. Study-wide context: Patients had relapsing-remitting, secondary progressive or progressive-relapsing multiple sclerosis; some lacked subtype.

Whole-study findings and limits: Multiple sclerosis patients had significantly lower normalized Chao1 diversity than controls. With TRBV5-6, TRBV5-1 and TRBV20-1 included, five TRBV segments were more frequent in patients than in controls.

This CDR3 contains 16 residues. The V end lost 5 bases, the J end lost 2 bases, and 17 bases lay between the germline ends. Germline V gene lookup returns CDR1 MNHEY and CDR2 SMNVEV (reference sequence). This clonotype was obtained from a girl aged 10 to 17 with multiple sclerosis. Sequenced: blood. This chain uses TRBV27 with TRBJ2-3; D unclear. This chain's CDR3 is CASSGPSFPITDTQYF. The CDR3 DNA follows: TGTGCCAGCAGTGGTCCCAGCTTCCCTATCACAGATACGCAGTATTTT.